This entry lists 28 T cell receptor beta chains sequenced from one sample in a study of cytomegalovirus exposure and HLA in healthy donors (dated by TCRdb to about 2017). The library was generated by the immunoSEQ multiplex PCR assay. A mixture of 60 forward primers for TCR Vbeta segments and 13 reverse primers for TCR Jbeta segments was used in the multiplex PCR. TCRdb provides this immuneACCESS table in a form limited to in-frame rearrangements. Some clones are lacking; in checked studies, under half of them reflect an unresolved V gene, and why the rest are absent is not known. In all, the sample holds approximately 140,000 clones, and 82% of those were seen once. The top ten clonotypes cover 1.9% of the sample. The specimen was PBMCs. These receptors were obtained from a middle-aged woman in good health and CMV-seronegative.

The CDR3 here is CASTRQASSGNTIYF. Written as DNA, the CDR3 is TGTGCCAGCACTCGACAGGCCAGCTCTGGAAACACCATATATTTT. V usage is TRBV6-5 and J usage is TRBJ1-3; possible D gene TRBD1, 6 bases. The CDR3 totals 15 residues. Germline CDR1 and CDR2: MNHEY and SVGAGI. The ends were cut back, 7 bases at V and 0 bases at J, with 13 bases in the middle.

The V call is TRBV19, the J call TRBJ1-1; unclear D gene. This CDR3 is 14 amino acids long. The germline gives CDR1 LNHDA, CDR2 SQIVND (reference sequence). Trimming took 3 bases from V and 4 from J, leaving 12 bases between them. The CDR3 DNA is TGTGCCAGTAGTATTTGGGCAGGAGGCACTGAAGCTTTCTTT. It is translated as CASSIWAGGTEAFF.

The V gene is TRBV2, the J gene TRBJ1-2, with D unresolved. V was shortened by 8 bases and J by 5 bases, with 12 bases between the two germline ends. CDR1 and CDR2 from the germline V gene are SNHLY and FYNNEI. CDR3 length equals 12 residues. CDR3 region: CASERTGYGYTF. The DNA for the CDR3 is TGTGCCAGCGAAAGGACGGGGTATGGCTACACCTTC.

This chain connects TRBV6-5 to TRBJ1-5; perhaps TRBD1 as D (5 bases). Germline values: CDR1 MNHEY, CDR2 SVGAGI. The CDR3 has 13 residues. V dropped 8 bases and J dropped 0 bases, with 8 bases sitting between them. The CDR3 DNA reads TGTGCCAGCGGGGCTCATAGCAATCAGCCCCAGCATTTT. This encodes CASGAHSNQPQHF.

The genes are TRBV7-9 and TRBJ1-1, with D perhaps matching TRBD1 (5 bases). Per germline, CDR1 SEHNR and CDR2 FQNEAQ (reference sequence). Trimming left V 5 bases short and J 4 bases short, with 14 bases between. The CDR3 is made up of 14 amino acids. DNA of the CDR3: TGTGCCAGCAGCAAGCAGGGTTACAGCACTGAAGCTTTCTTT. Its translation: CASSKQGYSTEAFF.

The CDR3 sequence is CASRDTGISSGYTF. The CDR3 coding sequence is TGCGCCAGCAGGGACACAGGGATCTCGTCTGGCTACACCTTC. The V gene is TRBV10-2, the J gene TRBJ1-2, with D perhaps TRBD1 (6 bases). The CDR3 is 14 amino acids. Germline CDR1 WSHSY, CDR2 SAAADI. V shed 6 bases and J shed 7 bases, with 18 bases lying between them.

The CDR3, as DNA: TGTGCCATCAGCAGATGGGGGGAAGAGCAGTTCTTC. This encodes CAISRWGEEQFF. This chain connects TRBV27 to TRBJ2-1, with a weak D call TRBD2 (6 bases). Trimming pared 10 bases from V and 10 bases from J, leaving 17 bases between. The CDR3 loop spans 12 amino acids. CDR1 and CDR2 (germline): MNHEY, SMNVEV (reference sequence).

This clone was seen just once. The V and J genes are TRBV5-1 and TRBJ2-3; 14 nucleotides align to TRBD2. Losses at the gene ends were 4 bases for V and 2 bases for J; bases not matched to a gene: 12. This CDR3 spans 19 amino acids. Germline values: CDR1 SGHRS, CDR2 YFSETQ. The CDR3 sequence: CASSIGLAGGALHTDTQYF. Written as DNA, the CDR3 is TGCGCCAGCAGCATAGGACTAGCGGGAGGTGCACTCCACACAGATACGCAGTATTTT.

This chain uses TRBV9 with TRBJ2-3, with D perhaps TRBD2 (6 bases). The CDR3 extends over 14 amino acids. Germline loops: CDR1 SGDLS, CDR2 YYNGEE. Trimming shortened V by 3 bases and J by 0 bases, and 8 bases separated the two germline ends. CDR3 region: CASSGRGSTDTQYF. In nucleotides, the CDR3 is TGTGCCAGCAGCGGTCGGGGGAGCACAGATACGCAGTATTTT.

V gene TRBV5-4 combines with J gene TRBJ1-6; 9 bases map to TRBD1. CDR1 and CDR2 (germline): SGHNT, YYREEE (reference sequence). Losses at the gene ends were 0 bases for V and 13 bases for J; bases not matched to a gene: 5. The CDR3 is made up of 14 amino acids. CDR3 bases: TGTGCCAGCAGCTTGGACAGGGGGCATGTTCCCCTCCACTTT. Translation: CASSLDRGHVPLHF.

A note on this clone: The sample contains more than one DNA sequence encoding this CDR3. V and J are TRBV10-3 and TRBJ2-1; D unresolved. Germline V gene data show CDR1 as ENHRY and CDR2 as SYGVKD. V was pared by 0 bases and J by 0 bases, with 6 bases between. This CDR3 is 15 amino acids long. CDR3 DNA: TGTGCCATCAGTGAGTCAGCAAGCTCCTACAATGAGCAGTTCTTC. The encoded protein is CAISESASSYNEQFF.

CDR3 amino acids: CASSLSGIGEQYF. CDR3 nucleotides: TGTGCCAGCAGCCTAAGCGGGATAGGGGAGCAGTACTTC. The chain is built from TRBV7-2 and TRBJ2-7; 7 bases are shared with TRBD2. V was clipped by 5 bases and J by 7 bases; unmatched bases: 8. The length of the CDR3 is 13 residues. Germline lookup yields CDR1 SGHTA and CDR2 FQGNSA.

This rearrangement joins TRBV28 to TRBJ1-3, with TRBD1 matching 7 bases. The germline CDR1 and CDR2 sequences are MDHEN and SYDVKM. CDR3 size: 15 residues. V shed 8 bases and J 0 bases; nucleotides not matched to a gene: 7. The CDR3 sequence: CASGNRGYSGNTIYF. The CDR3 DNA follows: TGTGCCAGCGGGAACAGGGGTTACTCTGGAAACACCATATATTTT.

The genes are TRBV9 and TRBJ2-7; no reliable D call. The germline V gene has CDR1 SGDLS and CDR2 YYNGEE. The CDR3 loop spans 13 amino acids. Deletions cut 0 bases from V and 4 bases from J, with 8 bases between. The CDR3 loop reads CASSVDSGYEQYF. In DNA, the CDR3 is TGTGCCAGCAGCGTAGACTCGGGTTACGAGCAGTACTTC.

The chain employs TRBV29-1 and TRBJ1-2, with 11 bases identical to TRBD1. This CDR3 spans 13 amino acids. CDR1 is SQVTM and CDR2 is ANQGSEA in the germline V gene. The J segment lost 7 bases and the V segment lost 7 bases, leaving 8 bases of the junction unmatched. For the CDR3, the DNA is TGCAGCGCTTCGGACAGGGGGCCGAGTGGCTACACCTTC. It yields the protein CSASDRGPSGYTF.

The chain uses TRBV9 and TRBJ2-1; possibly TRBD2 for D (5 bases). The CDR3 extends over 14 amino acids. V lost 0 bases and J lost 10, with 14 bases in between. Germline CDR1 reads SGDLS; CDR2 reads YYNGEE. The CDR3 sequence is CASSVEWVSGEQFF. CDR3 nucleotide sequence: TGTGCCAGCAGCGTAGAGTGGGTATCGGGGGAGCAGTTCTTC.

This chain links TRBV7-9 with TRBJ1-6; tentative D call: TRBD1 (5 bases). Looked up from germline, CDR1 is SEHNR and CDR2 is FQNEAQ (reference sequence). The CDR3 runs to 13 residues. Trimming shortened V by 1 base and J by 8 bases, and 6 bases separated the two germline ends. CDR3 loop: CASSLEGDSPLHF. In DNA form, the CDR3 reads TGTGCCAGCAGCTTAGAAGGGGATTCACCCCTCCACTTT.

The chain is built from TRBV2 and TRBJ2-2; D is perhaps TRBD2 (6 bases). Germline V gene lookup returns CDR1 SNHLY and CDR2 FYNNEI. The CDR3 spans 14 residues. The V gene lost 11 bases and the J gene lost 10 bases, with 23 bases spanning the gap. CDR3 protein: CAAIRRDRGAELFF. The CDR3 DNA follows: TGTGCCGCAATACGGCGGGATAGGGGAGCGGAGCTGTTTTTT.

The CDR3 nucleotides read TGTGCCAGCAGCGTCGGGCGGGAGTGGGGCTACAATGAGCAGTTCTTC. Its translation: CASSVGREWGYNEQFF. This chain uses TRBV9 with TRBJ2-1; 7 bases fit TRBD2. There are 16 residues in the CDR3. J lost 3 bases, V lost 2 bases, and 8 bases had no gene match. From germline, CDR1 is SGDLS and CDR2 YYNGEE. The full variable domain, its missing parts supplied by reference TRBV9 and TRBJ2-1, is DSGVTQTPKHLITATGQRVTLRCSPRSGDLSVYWYQQSLDQGLQFLIQYYNGEERAKGNILERFSAQQFPDLHSELNLSSLELGDSALYFCASSVGREWGYNEQFFGPGTRLTVL.

The chain combines TRBV4-3 with TRBJ2-7, with 9 bases aligning to TRBD1. The CDR3 runs to 15 residues. J was trimmed by 3 bases and V by 1 base; bases with no gene match: 4. Germline V lookup: CDR1 LGHNA, CDR2 YSLEER. The CDR3 coding sequence is TGCGCCAGCAGCCAAGTGGGGACAGGGTTCTACGAGCAGTACTTC. Its protein is CASSQVGTGFYEQYF.

The count of this clone is one. CDR3 coding DNA: TGTGCCAGCAGCTTAGATGGGTCAGGGATCACCGGGGAGCTGTTTTTT. This translates into CASSLDGSGITGELFF. This chain links TRBV7-2 with TRBJ2-2; the D gene is possibly TRBD1 (5 bases). The ends were cut back, 1 base at V and 4 bases at J, with 13 bases in the middle. CDR3 length: 16 residues. Germline assignment: CDR1 SGHTA and CDR2 FQGNSA.

CDR3: CASSARDMGHEQYF. CDR3 in DNA: TGTGCCAGCAGCGCCCGGGACATGGGCCACGAGCAGTACTTC. The chain has TRBV9 and TRBJ2-5, with D tentatively TRBD1 (6 bases). The last part of the DNA fits TRBJ2-7 better; the J call may be wrong. Germline V gives CDR1 SGDLS, CDR2 YYNGEE. The CDR3 consists of 14 residues.

For this clone: The same CDR3 also results from other DNA sequences found in this sample. V and J are TRBV4-3 and TRBJ2-7; D is possibly TRBD1 (5 bases). Germline CDR1 reads LGHNA; CDR2 reads YSLEER. The V end lost 3 bases, the J end lost 4 bases, and 16 bases lay between the germline ends. CDR3 length: 15 amino acids. The CDR3 DNA follows: TGCGCCAGCAGCCAGGCGCGAGACAGTGAGTACGAGCAGTACTTC. This gives the protein CASSQARDSEYEQYF.

This clone was seen a handful of times. The chain uses TRBV7-2 and TRBJ2-7; 11 bases align to TRBD1. This CDR3 region has 15 residues. CDR1 is SGHTA, CDR2 FQGNSA, per germline. Trimming at V came to 4 bases and at J to 1 base, leaving 3 bases not matched to a gene. This CDR3 is CASSWGQGGSYEQYF. The CDR3 nucleotides read TGTGCCAGCAGCTGGGGACAGGGGGGGTCCTACGAGCAGTACTTC. Complete variable domain (other parts from reference TRBV7-2 and TRBJ2-7): GAGVSQSPSNKVTEKGKDVELRCDPISGHTALYWYRQSLGQGLEFLIYFQGNSAPDKSGLPSDRFSAERTGGSVSTLTIQRTQQEDSAVYLCASSWGQGGSYEQYFGPGTRLTVT.

This clone was observed a few times. The chain employs TRBV5-1 and TRBJ2-1, with 10 bases matching TRBD1. The CDR3 spans 15 residues. CDR1 is SGHRS and CDR2 is YFSETQ in the germline V gene. V was clipped by 4 bases and J by 10 bases; unmatched bases: 11. In DNA form, the CDR3 reads TGCGCCAGCAGCCCCGGCGGGACAGGGGTAAGGGAGCAGTTCTTC. Protein sequence: CASSPGGTGVREQFF. The full variable domain, its missing parts supplied by reference TRBV5-1 and TRBJ2-1, is KAGVTQTPRYLIKTRGQQVTLSCSPISGHRSVSWYQQTPGQGLQFLFEYFSETQRNKGNFPGRFSGRQFSNSRSEMNVSTLELGDSALYLCASSPGGTGVREQFFGPGTRLTVL.

The gene calls are TRBV2 and TRBJ2-2; no clear D gene. The CDR3 is made up of 14 amino acids. Germline V gene sequence: CDR1 SNHLY, CDR2 FYNNEI. Trimming took 6 bases from V and 3 from J, leaving 11 bases between them. The CDR3: CASSYPIDTGELFF. The CDR3 DNA follows: TGTGCCAGCAGCTACCCAATAGACACCGGGGAGCTGTTTTTT.

This chain links TRBV10-3 with TRBJ2-5, with D maybe TRBD2 (5 bases). The length of the CDR3 is 11 residues. V shed 10 bases and J shed 0 bases, with 6 bases lying between them. Per germline, CDR1 ENHRY and CDR2 SYGVKD. In DNA, the CDR3 is TGTGCCACGGGGTACCAAGAGACCCAGTACTTC. Translation gives CATGYQETQYF.

The chain couples TRBV4-1 to TRBJ2-3; TRBD1 agrees at 7 bases. The germline V gene has CDR1 MGHRA and CDR2 YSYEKL. This CDR3 is built from 15 residues. V lost 1 base to trimming and J lost 4 bases; unmatched junction nucleotides: 5. Here the CDR3 reads CASSQGQGDSDTQYF. CDR3 coding DNA: TGCGCCAGCAGCCAAGGTCAGGGGGATTCAGATACGCAGTATTTT.